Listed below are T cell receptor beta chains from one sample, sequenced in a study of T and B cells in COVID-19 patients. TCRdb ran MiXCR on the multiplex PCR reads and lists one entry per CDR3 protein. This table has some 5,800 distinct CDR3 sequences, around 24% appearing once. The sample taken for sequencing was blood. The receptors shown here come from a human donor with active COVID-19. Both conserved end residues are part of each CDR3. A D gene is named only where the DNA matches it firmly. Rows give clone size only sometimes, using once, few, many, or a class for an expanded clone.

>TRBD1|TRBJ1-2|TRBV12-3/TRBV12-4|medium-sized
CASSLTLSTGNGYTF
TGTGCCAGCAGCCTTACCCTCTCGACAGGGAATGGCTACACCTTC
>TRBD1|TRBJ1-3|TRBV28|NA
CASSLITGDGNTIYF
TGTGCCAGCAGTTTAATCACAGGGGACGGAAACACCATATATTTT
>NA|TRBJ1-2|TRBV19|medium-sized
CASSIGGGSRGGYTF
TGTGCCAGTAGTATAGGAGGGGGGAGCCGAGGAGGCTACACCTTC
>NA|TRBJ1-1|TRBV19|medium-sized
CASSPSGTNTEAFF
TGTGCCAGTAGTCCGTCCGGGACGAACACTGAAGCTTTCTTT
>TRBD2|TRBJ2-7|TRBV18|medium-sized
CASSPRGASSYEQYF
TGTGCCAGCTCACCGCGGGGGGCCAGCTCCTACGAGCAGTACTTC
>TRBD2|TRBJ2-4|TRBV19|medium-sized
CASSTGSSGGAGIQYF
TGTGCCAGTAGTACTGGTTCTAGCGGGGGGGCTGGCATTCAGTACTTC
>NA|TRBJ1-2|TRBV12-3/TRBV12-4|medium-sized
CASSLYTTGYTF
TGTGCCAGCAGTTTGTACACTACTGGCTACACCTTC
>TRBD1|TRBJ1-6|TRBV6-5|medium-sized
CASRSSGQGRYSPLHF
TGTGCCAGCAGGTCCTCGGGACAGGGTAGATACTCACCCCTCCACTTT
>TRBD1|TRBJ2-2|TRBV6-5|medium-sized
CASSYTGTAGELFF
TGTGCCAGCAGTTACACCGGGACAGCCGGGGAGCTGTTTTTT
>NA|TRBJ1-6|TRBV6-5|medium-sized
CASSYSIGGSYNSPLHF
TGTGCCAGCAGTTACTCGATCGGGGGCTCCTATAATTCACCCCTCCACTTT
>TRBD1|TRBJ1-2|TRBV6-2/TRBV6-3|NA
CASRLPGTGRHGYTF
TGTGCCAGCAGACTACCCGGGACAGGGCGGCATGGCTACACCTTC
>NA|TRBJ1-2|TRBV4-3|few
CASSPKIWGYGYTF
TGCGCCAGCAGCCCCAAGATCTGGGGGTATGGCTACACCTTC
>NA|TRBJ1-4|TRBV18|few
CASSPGATNEKLFF
TGTGCCAGCTCACCGGGGGCAACTAATGAAAAACTGTTTTTT
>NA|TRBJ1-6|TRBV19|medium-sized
CASSIEGDSPLHF
TGTGCCAGTAGTATCGAAGGGGATTCACCCCTCCACTTT
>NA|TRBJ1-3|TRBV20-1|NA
CSARSGASGNTIYF
TGCAGTGCTAGATCGGGGGCGTCAGGAAACACCATATATTTT
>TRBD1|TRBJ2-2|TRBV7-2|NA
CASSRNWDREATGELFF
TGTGCCAGCAGCCGAAACTGGGACAGGGAGGCCACCGGGGAGCTGTTTTTT
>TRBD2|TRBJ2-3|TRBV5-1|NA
CASSSLAGGRTDTQYF
TGCGCCAGCAGCTCCTTAGCGGGGGGGCGTACAGATACGCAGTATTTT
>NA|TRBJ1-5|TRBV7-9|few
CASSPWGSNQPQHF
TGTGCCAGCAGCCCTTGGGGGAGCAATCAGCCCCAGCATTTT
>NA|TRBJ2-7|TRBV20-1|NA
CSAGIDGSYEQYF
TGCAGTGCTGGTATCGACGGGAGCTACGAGCAGTACTTC